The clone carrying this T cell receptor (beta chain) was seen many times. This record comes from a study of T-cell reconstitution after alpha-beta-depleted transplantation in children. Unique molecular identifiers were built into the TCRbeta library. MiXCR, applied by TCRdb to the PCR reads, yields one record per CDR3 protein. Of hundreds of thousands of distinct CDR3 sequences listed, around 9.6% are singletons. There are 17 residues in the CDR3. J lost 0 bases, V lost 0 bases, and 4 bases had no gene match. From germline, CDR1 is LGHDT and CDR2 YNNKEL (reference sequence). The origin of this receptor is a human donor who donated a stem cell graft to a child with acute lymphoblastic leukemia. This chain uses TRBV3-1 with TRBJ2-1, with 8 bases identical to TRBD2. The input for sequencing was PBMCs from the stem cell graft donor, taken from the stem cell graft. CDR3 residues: CASSQDPGLGSYNEQFF. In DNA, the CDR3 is TGTGCCAGCAGCCAAGACCCGGGACTAGGCTCCTACAATGAGCAGTTCTTC.